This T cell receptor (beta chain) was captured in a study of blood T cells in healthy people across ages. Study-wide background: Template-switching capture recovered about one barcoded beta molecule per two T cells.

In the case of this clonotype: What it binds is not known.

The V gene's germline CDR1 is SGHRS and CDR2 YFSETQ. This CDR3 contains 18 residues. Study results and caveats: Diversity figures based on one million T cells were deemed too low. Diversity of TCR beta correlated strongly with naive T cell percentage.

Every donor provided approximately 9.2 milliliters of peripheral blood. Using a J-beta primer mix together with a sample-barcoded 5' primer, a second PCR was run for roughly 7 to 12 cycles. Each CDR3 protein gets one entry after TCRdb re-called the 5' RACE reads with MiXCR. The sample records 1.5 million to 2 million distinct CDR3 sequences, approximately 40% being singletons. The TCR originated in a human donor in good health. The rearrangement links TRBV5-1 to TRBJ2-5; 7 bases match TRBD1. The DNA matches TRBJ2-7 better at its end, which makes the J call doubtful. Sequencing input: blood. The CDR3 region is CASSLRGSQGEMPDEQYF. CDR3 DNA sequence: TGCGCCAGCAGCTTGAGGGGGTCCCAGGGGGAAATGCCAGACGAGCAGTACTTC.